These 24 T cell receptor beta chains came from one sample sequenced in a study of breast tumors, draining lymph nodes, adjacent tissues. TCRdb re-called the multiplex PCR reads through MiXCR, storing one row per CDR3 protein. In the table there are approximately 100,000 distinct CDR3 sequences, around 20% of which are singletons. The lymph nodes were axillary draining lymph nodes from breast cancer patients. The sequenced sample consisted of axillary lymph node tissue. These receptors all stem from a female donor with breast cancer. Some clones in this sample may be carry-over from other donors' samples.

This clonotype was counted many times. The V call is TRBV7-9, the J call TRBJ2-7, with a tentative D call TRBD2 (6 bases). Germline-derived CDR1 and CDR2 are SEHNR and FQNEAQ (reference sequence). The germline V and J ends were trimmed by 1 base and 7 bases, with 11 bases remaining between them. This CDR3 is 13 amino acids long. In DNA, the CDR3 is TGTGCCAGCAGCTTAGGATTGGGGGGAGAGCAGTACTTC. As protein: CASSLGLGGEQYF.

Ten or more counts support this clonotype. The chain recombines TRBV5-1 with TRBJ2-7; 9 nucleotides agree with TRBD1. From germline, CDR1 is SGHRS and CDR2 YFSETQ. After removal of 3 bases from V and 4 bases from J, the junction contained 5 bases not matched to a gene. CDR3 length: 14 residues. CDR3 DNA: TGCGCCAGCAGCTACGGGACAGGGCTTTACGAGCAGTACTTC. It encodes CASSYGTGLYEQYF.

This clonotype was seen ten or more times. V is TRBV5-4 and J is TRBJ2-3; 11 bases are a match to TRBD2. V lost 5 bases to trimming and J lost 5 bases; unmatched junction nucleotides: 4. Germline values: CDR1 SGHNT, CDR2 YYREEE (reference sequence). The CDR3 extends over 14 amino acids. CDR3 nucleotide sequence: TGTGCCAGCAGGACTAGCGGGGAGGGAGATACGCAGTATTTT. Translating it yields CASRTSGEGDTQYF. Using reference TRBV5-4 and TRBJ2-3 for the parts outside the CDR3, the full variable domain is ETGVTQSPTHLIKTRGQQVTLRCSSQSGHNTVSWYQQALGQGPQFIFQYYREEENGRGNFPPRFSGLQFPNYSSELNVNALELDDSALYLCASRTSGEGDTQYFGPGTRLTVL.

In its sample, this clonotype was seen many times. The CDR3 reads CASSQWASGSTHEQYF. The CDR3 bases are TGTGCCAGCAGCCAGTGGGCTAGCGGGAGTACCCACGAGCAGTACTTC. The genes are TRBV11-2 and TRBJ2-7; 10 nucleotides agree with TRBD2. From germline, CDR1 is SGHAT and CDR2 FQNNGV. The ends lost 5 bases at V and 5 bases at J; junction bases unmatched: 12. The CDR3 has 16 amino acids.

This clonotype was counted only a few times. The J gene is TRBJ2-3, the V gene TRBV6-1; no reliable D call. Trimming pared 2 bases from V and 0 bases from J, leaving 6 bases between. Germline V lookup: CDR1 MNHNS, CDR2 SASEGT. This CDR3 has 14 amino acids. DNA for the CDR3: TGTGCCAGCAGTGAAAGCACTAGCACAGATACGCAGTATTTT. It encodes CASSESTSTDTQYF.

In regard to this clonotype: A much more abundant neighbour one base away suggests this may be a read error. The chain has TRBV6-1 and TRBJ2-1; 8 bases line up with TRBD2. CDR3 length equals 15 residues. CDR1 and CDR2 (germline): MNHNS, SASEGT. CDR3 nucleotide sequence: TGTGCCAGCAGGCCGGGACTAGACTCCTACGATGAGCAGTTCTTC. It specifies CASRPGLDSYDEQFF.

This clonotype was detected only a few times. The genes are TRBV5-4 and TRBJ2-2; D possibly matches TRBD1 or TRBD2 (5 bases each). Deletions cut 3 bases from V and 0 bases from J, with 12 bases between. Germline V gene sequence: CDR1 SGHNT, CDR2 YYREEE (reference sequence). The CDR3 runs to 16 residues. The CDR3 bases are TGTGCCAGCAGCTCAACCGGGACCGCGAACACCGGGGAGCTGTTTTTT. This translates into CASSSTGTANTGELFF. The full variable domain, completed using reference TRBV5-4 and TRBJ2-2, is ETGVTQSPTHLIKTRGQQVTLRCSSQSGHNTVSWYQQALGQGPQFIFQYYREEENGRGNFPPRFSGLQFPNYSSELNVNALELDDSALYLCASSSTGTANTGELFFGEGSRLTVL.

The rearrangement uses TRBV6-2 or TRBV6-3 and TRBJ1-1; a possible D gene is TRBD1 (5 bases). Germline V gives CDR1 MNHEY, CDR2 SVGEGT. This CDR3 has 11 amino acids. Trimming removed 6 bases from V and 8 bases from J, with 10 bases in between. CDR3 sequence (DNA): TGTGCCAGCAGGTGGGGGACGGAAGCTTTCTTT. This translates into CASRWGTEAFF.

This clonotype showed up many times. The rearrangement uses TRBV6-1 and TRBJ1-2; a weak D match, TRBD1 (5 bases). V lost 2 bases, J lost 4 bases, and 20 bases lay in between. Germline loops: CDR1 MNHNS, CDR2 SASEGT. The CDR3 has 17 amino acids. The CDR3, as DNA: TGTGCCAGCAGTGAAACGATGAAGATGACAGTAAGCTATGGCTACACCTTC. As protein: CASSETMKMTVSYGYTF.

The sample holds many counts of this clonotype. The gene calls are TRBV5-6 and TRBJ1-4, with 9 nucleotides matching TRBD1. Trimming cost V 0 bases and J 8 bases; bases outside gene matches: 8. The CDR3 contains 16 residues. Germline CDR1 reads SGHDT; CDR2 reads YYEEEE. DNA for the CDR3: TGTGCCAGCAGCTTGGGACCGGGACAGGGTGGCGAAAAACTGTTTTTT. This encodes CASSLGPGQGGEKLFF. The whole variable domain, remainder taken from reference TRBV5-6 and TRBJ1-4, is DAGVTQSPTHLIKTRGQQVTLRCSPKSGHDTVSWYQQALGQGPQFIFQYYEEEERQRGNFPDRFSGHQFPNYSSELNVNALLLGDSALYLCASSLGPGQGGEKLFFGSGTQLSVL.

This clonotype was picked up one time. The J gene is TRBJ1-6, the V gene TRBV20-1; 9 nucleotides line up with TRBD1. This CDR3 is 15 amino acids long. Germline CDR1 is DFQATT and CDR2 is SNEGSKA (reference sequence). The junction had 12 bases not matched to a gene; V was cut back by 3 bases and J by 12 bases. The CDR3 nucleotides read TGCAGTGCTAGGAGAACGGGACAGGGCTCCAAACCCCTCCACTTT. This translates into CSARRTGQGSKPLHF.

This clonotype came up many times. The rearrangement uses TRBV14 and TRBJ2-1; D ambiguous. Trimming took off 1 base at V and 2 bases at J, with 0 bases between the two ends. This CDR3 spans 12 amino acids. Germline CDR1 SGHDN, CDR2 FVKESK. The CDR3, as DNA: TGTGCCAGCAGCCAAGCCTACAATGAGCAGTTCTTC. It translates to CASSQAYNEQFF.

There are many counts of this clonotype. The chain uses TRBV5-1 and TRBJ2-3; 10 nucleotides align to TRBD1. Losses at the gene ends were 0 bases for V and 3 bases for J; bases not matched to a gene: 1. The germline gives CDR1 SGHRS, CDR2 YFSETQ. This CDR3 is 15 amino acids long. In nucleotides, the CDR3 is TGCGCCAGCAGCTTGGGACAGGGGGCTACAGATACGCAGTATTTT. Translating gives CASSLGQGATDTQYF.

This clonotype occurred many times. The chain combines TRBV6-6 with TRBJ2-7; 11 nucleotides match TRBD2. The germline CDR1 and CDR2 sequences are MNHNY and SVGAGI (reference sequence). V dropped 7 bases and J dropped 2; count of bases not matched to a gene: 7. The CDR3 sequence is 15 residues long. CDR3 in amino acids: CASMELAGVAYEQYF. As DNA, the CDR3 is TGTGCCAGCATGGAACTAGCGGGGGTGGCCTACGAGCAGTACTTC.

Ten or more counts support this clonotype. The rearrangement joins TRBV20-1 to TRBJ1-6, with 10 bases lining up with TRBD1. The junction had 5 bases not matched to a gene; V was cut back by 0 bases and J by 9 bases. This CDR3 spans 15 amino acids. CDR1 DFQATT and CDR2 SNEGSKA come from the germline V gene (reference sequence). The CDR3: CSARDTGQGSSPLHF. Written as DNA, the CDR3 is TGCAGTGCTAGAGATACGGGACAGGGGAGTTCACCCCTCCACTTT.

This clonotype was detected ten times or more. This chain joins TRBV20-1 and TRBJ2-7; D is undetermined. The CDR3 runs 13 residues. Germline CDR1 DFQATT, CDR2 SNEGSKA (reference sequence). V was clipped by 4 bases and J by 2 bases, with 12 bases between them. For the CDR3, the DNA is TGCAGTGCTAATAACGGGTTAACCTACGAGCAGTACTTC. Its translation is CSANNGLTYEQYF.

This clonotype appeared a few times. The CDR3: CASSQELGTSGYNEQFF. Here the CDR3 DNA reads TGTGCCAGCAGCCAAGAATTGGGGACTAGCGGTTACAATGAGCAGTTCTTC. This sequence joins TRBV3-1 and TRBJ2-1, with 11 bases identical to TRBD2. Per the germline V gene, CDR1 is LGHDT and CDR2 is YNNKEL (reference sequence). J was trimmed by 4 bases and V by 0 bases; bases with no gene match: 5. This CDR3 has 17 amino acids.

The V and J genes are TRBV3-1 and TRBJ2-1; D may be TRBD2 (5 bases). This CDR3 spans 12 amino acids. The germline V and J ends were trimmed by 4 bases and 8 bases, with 9 bases remaining between them. CDR1 is LGHDT, CDR2 YNNKEL, per germline (reference sequence). The CDR3 nucleotides are TGTGCCAGCAGCCCACCAGCGGATGAGCAGTTCTTC. This translates into CASSPPADEQFF.

This clonotype was detected many times. The chain couples TRBV30 to TRBJ1-2, with no clear D. Germline V lookup: CDR1 GTSNPN, CDR2 SVGIG (reference sequence). Trimming took 1 base from V and 8 from J, leaving 11 bases between them. This CDR3 region has 12 residues. The CDR3 DNA follows: TGTGCCTGGAGTGGCACAGTGGGAGGCTACACCTTC. It encodes CAWSGTVGGYTF.

This clonotype was seen repeatedly, ten times or more. This CDR3 is CASSVGGQGLGGLFF. The CDR3 nucleotides read TGTGCCAGCAGCGTAGGGGGACAGGGCCTCGGGGGACTGTTTTTT. The chain employs TRBV9 and TRBJ1-4, with TRBD1 matching over 9 bases. V trimming: 0 bases; J trimming: 13 bases; junction bases outside the gene matches: 10. Germline CDR1 and CDR2: SGDLS and YYNGEE. The CDR3 is 15 residues long.

In its sample, this clonotype was seen a few times. The chain carries TRBV20-1 and TRBJ1-1; the D is unclear. Germline V gene lookup returns CDR1 DFQATT and CDR2 SNEGSKA (reference sequence). This CDR3 is 16 amino acids long. Trimming took off 2 bases at V and 0 bases at J, with 16 bases between the two ends. CDR3 in DNA: TGCAGTGCTAGAAGATGGTCCCCCGGGATGAACACTGAAGCTTTCTTT. It is translated as CSARRWSPGMNTEAFF.

This sequence joins TRBV3-1 and TRBJ2-3; the match to TRBD1 covers 7 bases. The CDR3 consists of 16 residues. V lost 5 bases to trimming and J lost 6 bases; unmatched junction nucleotides: 14. Germline values: CDR1 LGHDT, CDR2 YNNKEL (reference sequence). CDR3 amino acids: CASSVNRPGQWDTQYF. CDR3 bases: TGTGCCAGCAGCGTAAACAGACCGGGACAGTGGGATACGCAGTATTTT.

The sample holds many counts of this clonotype. This chain connects TRBV5-1 to TRBJ1-4; 7 bases are shared with TRBD1. Per germline, CDR1 SGHRS and CDR2 YFSETQ. V was pared by 4 bases and J by 7 bases, with 13 bases of the junction left unmatched. This CDR3 comprises 16 residues. The CDR3 bases are TGCGCCAGCAGCGGAGATCAGGGGGAGGGTAGTGAAAAACTGTTTTTT. Translated, it gives CASSGDQGEGSEKLFF.

The sample holds many counts of this clonotype. The J gene is TRBJ2-7, the V gene TRBV20-1; TRBD1 matches at 7 bases. The CDR3 covers 14 residues. Losses at the gene ends were 3 bases for V and 0 bases for J; bases not matched to a gene: 5. CDR1 and CDR2 from the germline V gene are DFQATT and SNEGSKA (reference sequence). For the CDR3, the DNA is TGCAGTGCTAGCCCGACAGGGAACTCCTACGAGCAGTACTTC. Translating gives CSASPTGNSYEQYF.